This T cell receptor beta chain was sequenced in a study of blood T cell repertoires in COVID-19. Study-wide context: COVID-19 samples from acute and convalescent phases originated in the United States, Italy and Spain. PBMCs, B-cell-depleted T cells, or T cells provided the cDNA or gDNA that made up the material.

The CDR3 spans 14 residues. In germline, CDR1 is LGHDT, CDR2 YNNKEL (reference sequence). V lost 0 bases and J 5 bases, leaving 9 bases between the germline ends. Per the study methods: Amplified reference gene primers provided the basis for estimating nucleated cell counts. Profiled with immunoSEQ multiplex PCR; TCRdb holds only in-frame clones, not every one. Clone size and the V and J calls come from that table; the DNA yielded D and trimming. Altogether about 180,000 clones are present, approximately 87% being singletons, with the ten largest covering around 21%. This clone was seen only once. Sequences were obtained from peripheral blood. The chain has TRBV3-1 (or the pseudogene TRBV3-2) and TRBJ2-3; maybe TRBD2 (6 bases). This receptor was identified in a man aged 65-85 years with active or convalescent COVID-19. The CDR3 is CASSQEQGGDTQYF. The DNA of the CDR3 is TGTGCCAGCAGCCAAGAGCAGGGAGGAGATACGCAGTATTTT.